These 25 T cell receptor beta chains originate from one sample sequenced in a study of T cells in Graves' hyperthyroidism and ophthalmopathy. Template material for amplifying TCR beta CDR3 regions consisted of RNA transcripts. Researchers ran a first-round RT-PCR on the TCR CDR3 using the HTBI primer set. MiXCR was run by TCRdb on the multiplex PCR reads, yielding one entry per CDR3 protein. The table has roughly 580,000 distinct CDR3 sequences, around 46% seen once. The sequenced sample was peripheral blood or thyroid tissue (not recorded which). These TCRs come from a woman under 30 with Graves' hyperthyroidism.

This rearrangement joins TRBV7-9 to TRBJ2-7; D is unresolved. V was clipped by 5 bases and J by 2 bases, with 13 bases between them. The CDR3 has 14 residues. Germline V gene data show CDR1 as SEHNR and CDR2 as FQNEAQ (reference sequence). The CDR3 nucleotides are TGTGCCAGCAGCCAAGGGCGACAAACCTACGAGCAGTACTTC. Protein sequence: CASSQGRQTYEQYF.

V and J are TRBV2 and TRBJ2-3; maybe TRBD2 (6 bases). This CDR3 is built from 15 residues. Trimming removed 6 bases at V and 5 bases at J, with 18 bases between. The germline V gene has CDR1 SNHLY and CDR2 FYNNEI. The CDR3 loop reads CASSGTGLTGDTQYF. The DNA for the CDR3 is TGTGCCAGCAGCGGTACGGGACTCACAGGAGATACGCAGTATTTT.

Comment on this clonotype: A much larger clone lies one base from this, so it may be a read error. The CDR3 spells CAISESDSYEQYF. CDR3 in DNA: TGTGCCATCAGTGAATCGGACAGTTACGAGCAGTACTTC. This chain connects TRBV10-3 to TRBJ2-7, with D tentatively TRBD1 (6 bases). The CDR3 sequence is 13 residues long. Germline CDR1 is ENHRY and CDR2 is SYGVKD. Deletions cut 3 bases from V and 4 bases from J, with 10 bases between.

V gene TRBV14 combines with J gene TRBJ1-1; D remains ambiguous. This CDR3 spans 12 amino acids. Germline CDR1 is SGHDN and CDR2 is FVKESK. V gave up 3 bases and J gave up 8 bases, with 10 bases separating them. In DNA, the CDR3 is TGTGCCAGCAGCCAGAGACAAGGCGAAGCTTTCTTT. Translated: CASSQRQGEAFF.

On this clonotype itself: At one end, the junction sequence differs from germline, possibly due to a read error. The V call is TRBV24-1, the J call TRBJ2-6, with D possibly being TRBD1 (6 bases). The CDR3 spans 15 residues. Germline CDR1 reads KGHDR; CDR2 reads SFDVKD. Written as DNA, the CDR3 is TGTGCCACCAGCTCCAGGGCCAAGGGGGTCAACGTCCTGACTTTC. Translating it yields CATSSRAKGVNVLTF.

In its sample, this clonotype was seen a few times. V gene TRBV9 combines with J gene TRBJ1-3; no firm D call. Germline CDR1 and CDR2: SGDLS and YYNGEE. The V end lost 0 bases, the J end lost 0 bases, and 7 bases lay between the germline ends. The CDR3 consists of 15 residues. The CDR3, as DNA: TGTGCCAGCAGCGTAGTACCCTTCTCTGGAAACACCATATATTTT. Translated: CASSVVPFSGNTIYF.

This clonotype was detected many times. This chain joins TRBV29-1 and TRBJ1-1; no reliable D call. Germline values: CDR1 SQVTM, CDR2 ANQGSEA. V lost 0 bases and J 0 bases, leaving 8 bases between the germline ends. CDR3 length: 14 amino acids. The CDR3 loop is CSVEDYDLNTEAFF. As DNA, the CDR3 is TGCAGCGTTGAAGACTACGACTTGAACACTGAAGCTTTCTTT.

The gene calls are TRBV29-1 and TRBJ1-1, with D unclear. This CDR3 spans 11 amino acids. Per the germline V gene, CDR1 is SQVTM and CDR2 is ANQGSEA. V was cut by 1 base and J by 7 bases, with 7 bases left in between. The CDR3: CSVEGRGEAFF. In DNA form, the CDR3 reads TGCAGCGTTGAAGGGCGGGGTGAAGCTTTCTTT.

A note on this clonotype: A much larger clonotype is one base distant, so this may be a read error. The chain carries TRBV12-3 or TRBV12-4 and TRBJ2-5; unclear D gene. The CDR3 totals 11 residues. Trimming removed 6 bases at V and 2 bases at J, with 4 bases between. CDR3 DNA: TGTGCCAGCAGCAAACAAGAGACCCAGTACTTC. As protein: CASSKQETQYF.

The V call is TRBV11-3, the J call TRBJ2-2; TRBD2 might be the D (6 bases). The CDR3 runs 17 residues. Per germline, CDR1 SGHNT and CDR2 YENEEA. Trimming removed 1 base from V and 1 base from J, with 13 bases in between. CDR3 region: CASSLGLGGLNTGELFF. DNA of the CDR3: TGTGCCAGCAGCTTAGGTTTAGGAGGGCTGAACACCGGGGAGCTGTTTTTT.

This clonotype has a handful of counts. The chain recombines TRBV6-6 with TRBJ1-6; 9 bases map to TRBD1. The CDR3 has 15 amino acids. Unmatched junction bases numbered 4, after V lost 1 base and J lost 9 bases. The germline gives CDR1 MNHNY, CDR2 SVGAGI (reference sequence). CDR3 protein: CASSYLQGASSPLHF. Written as DNA, the CDR3 is TGTGCCAGCAGTTACTTACAGGGGGCTAGTTCACCCCTCCACTTT.

Concerning this clonotype: Germline and junction disagree at one end, which may indicate a read error. The gene calls are TRBV10-3 and TRBJ1-5, with D hard to call. This CDR3 is built from 11 residues. Per germline, CDR1 ENHRY and CDR2 SYGVKD. The CDR3 reads CASSERQPQHF. For the CDR3, the DNA is TGTGCCAGCAGTGAACGCCAGCCCCAGCATTTT.

Comments on this clonotype: A read error may explain this, as a much larger clone is one base away. The chain links TRBV20-1 to TRBJ1-1; D not certain. The CDR3 loop spans 13 amino acids. Germline loops: CDR1 DFQATT, CDR2 SNEGSKA (reference sequence). The CDR3 nucleotides read TGCAGTGCTGGAGATACGAGGGACACTGAAGCTTTCTTT. This encodes CSAGDTRDTEAFF.

This CDR3 is CASSQRQANSPLHF. The CDR3 coding sequence is TGTGCCAGCAGCCAGCGGCAGGCGAATTCACCCCTCCACTTT. The chain employs TRBV11-2 and TRBJ1-6; D remains ambiguous. The V end lost 5 bases, the J end lost 7 bases, and 12 bases lay between the germline ends. The CDR3 has 14 residues. Germline CDR1 and CDR2: SGHAT and FQNNGV.

This clonotype was found once. One junction end disagrees with the germline gene, perhaps due to a read error. The chain couples TRBV29-1 to TRBJ2-7; D may correspond to TRBD1 or TRBD2 (5 bases each). CDR1 is SQVTM, CDR2 ANQGSEA, per germline. The CDR3 length is 14 residues. In DNA form, the CDR3 reads TGCGGCGTTAGTGGTGGCGGCAGAGGGGAAGAGCAGTACTTC. It yields the protein CGVSGGGRGEEQYF.

This clonotype was observed at least ten times. The gene calls are TRBV29-1 and TRBJ1-5; 7 nucleotides align to TRBD1. This CDR3 comprises 14 residues. Germline lookup yields CDR1 SQVTM and CDR2 ANQGSEA. Germline trimming cut 4 bases from V and 2 bases from J; bases unmatched to any gene: 5. The CDR3, as DNA: TGCAGCGTTGCTTCGCAGGGGGGCAATCAGCCCCAGCATTTT. Amino acids: CSVASQGGNQPQHF.

The chain carries TRBV11-2 and TRBJ2-5; 9 bases align to TRBD2. Trimming took 5 bases from V and 3 from J; bases not matched to a gene: 10. CDR3 length: 16 residues. Germline CDR1 is SGHAT and CDR2 is FQNNGV. CDR3 in DNA: TGTGCCAGCAGCACCGGGCTAGCGGGGAGGGAAGAGACCCAGTACTTC. The encoded protein is CASSTGLAGREETQYF.

DNA for the CDR3: TGTGCCAGCAGCCAAGATTCTCGGCGGGACAGGGGGCGTGAAGAGACCCAGTACTTC. This gives the protein CASSQDSRRDRGREETQYF. The chain joins TRBV7-8 to TRBJ2-5, with 12 bases identical to TRBD1. The CDR3 extends over 19 amino acids. CDR1 is SGHVS and CDR2 is FQNEAQ in the germline V gene. The J segment lost 3 bases and the V segment lost 5 bases, leaving 16 bases of the junction unmatched.

In nucleotides, the CDR3 is TGTGCCAGCAGTGCGGGACAGGGGGCCGGGGAGCTGTTTTTT. Translation gives CASSAGQGAGELFF. V and J are TRBV6-1 and TRBJ2-2; the match to TRBD1 covers 11 bases. With V trimmed by 4 bases and J by 6 bases, 1 base remained unmatched. Germline CDR1 reads MNHNS; CDR2 reads SASEGT. CDR3 length equals 14 residues.

This chain connects TRBV14 to TRBJ1-5; tentatively, D is TRBD1 (5 bases). Germline lookup yields CDR1 SGHDN and CDR2 FVKESK. The CDR3 consists of 17 residues. V lost 0 bases to trimming and J lost 0 bases, with 12 bases between them. Written as DNA, the CDR3 is TGTGCCAGCAGCCAAGATAAGACAGCAGATAGCAATCAGCCCCAGCATTTT. Translating it yields CASSQDKTADSNQPQHF.

As for this clonotype: This may come from a read error, since a much larger clone is one base off. The chain joins TRBV14 to TRBJ2-5; the match to TRBD2 covers 15 bases. CDR1 and CDR2 (germline): SGHDN, FVKESK. This CDR3 has 15 amino acids. The CDR3 nucleotides read TGTGCCAGCAGCTGGGGACTAGCGGGAGGAGAGACCCAGCACTTC. Its protein is CASSWGLAGGETQHF.

This clonotype has a handful of counts. The V and J genes are TRBV15 and TRBJ1-3, with TRBD1 matching over 7 bases. This CDR3 is 15 amino acids long. Trimming at V came to 1 base and at J to 0 bases, leaving 0 bases not matched to a gene. In germline, CDR1 is LNHNV, CDR2 YYDKDF (reference sequence). CDR3 bases: TGTGCCACCAGCAGAGGACAGGGCTCTGGAAACACCATATATTTT. It yields the protein CATSRGQGSGNTIYF.

The chain couples TRBV10-3 to TRBJ1-2, with 7 bases fitting TRBD1. The CDR3 length is 9 residues. Germline assignment: CDR1 ENHRY and CDR2 SYGVKD. The CDR3 is CDPGQPYTF. In nucleotides, the CDR3 is TGTGACCCGGGACAGCCATACACCTTC.

This chain links TRBV2 with TRBJ2-5, with 16 bases identical to TRBD2. CDR1 SNHLY and CDR2 FYNNEI come from the germline V gene. J was trimmed by 1 base and V by 3 bases; bases with no gene match: 2. The CDR3 covers 17 residues. As DNA, the CDR3 is TGTGCCAGCAGTGAGGGACTAGCGGGAGGGCCCCAAGAGACCCAGTACTTC. Amino acid sequence: CASSEGLAGGPQETQYF.

The chain is built from TRBV10-3 and TRBJ1-5, with a weak D call TRBD1 (6 bases). The V end was cut by 0 bases, the J end by 11 bases, with 20 bases between. CDR3 length equals 16 residues. Germline lookup yields CDR1 ENHRY and CDR2 SYGVKD. CDR3 nucleotides: TGTGCCATCAGTGAGTCTATAGACAGGCGGCAAGAGACCCAGCATTTT. Translated: CAISESIDRRQETQHF.